The clone carrying this T cell receptor (beta chain) was seen a few times. Using its own MiXCR run on the PCR reads, TCRdb lists one record per CDR3 protein. The sample includes around 20,000 distinct CDR3 sequences, roughly half seen only once; the top ten take around 57%. The sample belongs to a study of CD4 and CD8 cells across lung adenocarcinoma regions. The patients had localized lung adenocarcinoma, a non-small cell subtype. This receptor was obtained from a female donor with lung adenocarcinoma. The CD4 and CD8 labels of this study may be unreliable. Sequencing was performed on CD8+ T cells from the center of a lung tumor.

The CDR3 loop is CASSPRTQSYGYTF. DNA of the CDR3: TGTGCCAGCAGCCCCCGGACACAAAGCTATGGCTACACCTTC. The chain recombines TRBV6-1 with TRBJ1-2, with D perhaps matching TRBD1 (5 bases). The CDR3 spans 14 residues. V lost 6 bases to trimming and J lost 4 bases, with 15 bases between them. Germline loops: CDR1 MNHNS, CDR2 SASEGT.